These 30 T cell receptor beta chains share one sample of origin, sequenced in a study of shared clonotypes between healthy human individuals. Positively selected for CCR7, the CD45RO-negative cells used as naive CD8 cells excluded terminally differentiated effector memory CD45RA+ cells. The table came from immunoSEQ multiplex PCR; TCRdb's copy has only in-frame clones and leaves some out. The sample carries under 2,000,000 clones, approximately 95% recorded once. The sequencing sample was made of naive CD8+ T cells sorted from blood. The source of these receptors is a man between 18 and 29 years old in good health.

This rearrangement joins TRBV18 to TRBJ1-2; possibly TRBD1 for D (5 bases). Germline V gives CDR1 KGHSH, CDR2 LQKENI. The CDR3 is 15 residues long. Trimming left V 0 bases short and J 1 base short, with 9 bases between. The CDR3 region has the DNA TGTGCCAGCTCACCACCGACAGATAATAACTATGGCTACACCTTC. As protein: CASSPPTDNNYGYTF.

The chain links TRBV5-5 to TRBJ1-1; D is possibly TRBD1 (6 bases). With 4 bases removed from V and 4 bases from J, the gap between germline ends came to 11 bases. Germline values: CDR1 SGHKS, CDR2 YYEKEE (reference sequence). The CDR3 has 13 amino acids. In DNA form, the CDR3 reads TGTGCCAGCAGCCCGGGGGCCGGCACTGAAGCTTTCTTT. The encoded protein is CASSPGAGTEAFF.

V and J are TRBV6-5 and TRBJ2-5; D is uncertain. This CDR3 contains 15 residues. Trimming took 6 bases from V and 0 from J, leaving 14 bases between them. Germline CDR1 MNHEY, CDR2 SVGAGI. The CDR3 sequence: CASRNTAEDQETQYF. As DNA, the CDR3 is TGTGCCAGCAGAAATACAGCCGAAGACCAAGAGACCCAGTACTTC.

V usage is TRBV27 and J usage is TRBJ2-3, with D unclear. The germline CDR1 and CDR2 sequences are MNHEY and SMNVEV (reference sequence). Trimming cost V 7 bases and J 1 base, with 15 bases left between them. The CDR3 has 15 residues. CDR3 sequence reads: CASNPTVMGTDTQYF. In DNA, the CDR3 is TGTGCCAGCAACCCTACAGTAATGGGCACAGATACGCAGTATTTT.

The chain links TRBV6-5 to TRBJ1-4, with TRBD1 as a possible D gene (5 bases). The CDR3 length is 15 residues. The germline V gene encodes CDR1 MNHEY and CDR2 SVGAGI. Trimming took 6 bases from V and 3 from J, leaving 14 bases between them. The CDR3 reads CASSNLGLSNEKLFF. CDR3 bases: TGTGCCAGCAGCAACCTGGGGCTTTCTAATGAAAAACTGTTTTTT.

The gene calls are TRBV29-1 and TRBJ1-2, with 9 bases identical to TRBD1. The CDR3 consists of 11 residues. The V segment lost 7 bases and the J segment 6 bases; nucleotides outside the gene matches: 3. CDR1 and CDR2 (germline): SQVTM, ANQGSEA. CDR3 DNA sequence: TGCAGCGCCCGGGACAGGGATGGCTACACCTTC. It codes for CSARDRDGYTF.

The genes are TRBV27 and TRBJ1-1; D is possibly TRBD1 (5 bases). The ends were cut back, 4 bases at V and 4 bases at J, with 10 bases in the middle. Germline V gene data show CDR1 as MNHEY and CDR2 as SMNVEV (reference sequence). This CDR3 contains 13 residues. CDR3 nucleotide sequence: TGTGCCAGCAGTTCCCTTAGGGGCACTGAAGCTTTCTTT. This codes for CASSSLRGTEAFF.

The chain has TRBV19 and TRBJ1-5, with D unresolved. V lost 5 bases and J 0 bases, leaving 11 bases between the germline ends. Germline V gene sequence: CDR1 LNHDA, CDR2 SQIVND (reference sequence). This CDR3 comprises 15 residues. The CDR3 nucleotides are TGTGCCAGTAGTCCCGCCGTCATTAGCAATCAGCCCCAGCATTTT. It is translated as CASSPAVISNQPQHF. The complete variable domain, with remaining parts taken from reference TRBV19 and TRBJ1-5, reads DGGITQSPKYLFRKEGQNVTLSCEQNLNHDAMYWYRQDPGQGLRLIYYSQIVNDFQKGDIAEGYSVSREKKESFPLTVTSAQKNPTAFYLCASSPAVISNQPQHFGDGTRLSIL.

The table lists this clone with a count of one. In nucleotides, the CDR3 is TGTGCCAGCAGGGAGGACAGCTACGAGCAGTACTTC. Protein sequence: CASREDSYEQYF. V usage is TRBV6-5 and J usage is TRBJ2-7; possibly TRBD1 for D (6 bases). CDR3 size: 12 residues. Trimming removed 6 bases from V and 3 bases from J, with 9 bases in between. CDR1 is MNHEY, CDR2 SVGAGI, per germline.

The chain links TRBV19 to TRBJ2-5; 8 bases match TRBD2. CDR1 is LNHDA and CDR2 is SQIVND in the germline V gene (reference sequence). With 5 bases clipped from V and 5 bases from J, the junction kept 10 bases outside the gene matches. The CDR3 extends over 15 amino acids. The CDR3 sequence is CASSSQAGEVETQYF. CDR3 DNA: TGTGCCAGTAGTTCCCAAGCGGGGGAGGTTGAGACCCAGTACTTC. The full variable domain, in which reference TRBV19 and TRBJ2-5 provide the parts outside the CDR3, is DGGITQSPKYLFRKEGQNVTLSCEQNLNHDAMYWYRQDPGQGLRLIYYSQIVNDFQKGDIAEGYSVSREKKESFPLTVTSAQKNPTAFYLCASSSQAGEVETQYFGPGTRLLVL.

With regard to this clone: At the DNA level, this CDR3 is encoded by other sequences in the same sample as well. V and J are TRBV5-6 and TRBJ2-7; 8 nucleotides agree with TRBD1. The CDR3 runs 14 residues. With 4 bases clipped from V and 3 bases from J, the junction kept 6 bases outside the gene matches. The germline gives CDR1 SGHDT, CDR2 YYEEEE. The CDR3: CASSLGRGLYEQYF. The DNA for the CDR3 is TGTGCCAGCAGCCTAGGCAGGGGGCTCTACGAGCAGTACTTC.

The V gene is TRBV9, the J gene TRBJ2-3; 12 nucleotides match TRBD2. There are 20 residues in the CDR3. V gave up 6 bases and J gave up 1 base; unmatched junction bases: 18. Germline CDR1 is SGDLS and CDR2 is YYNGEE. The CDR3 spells CASTHRKGIWTSGGTDTQYF. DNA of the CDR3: TGTGCCAGCACCCATCGGAAGGGGATCTGGACTAGCGGGGGCACAGATACGCAGTATTTT.

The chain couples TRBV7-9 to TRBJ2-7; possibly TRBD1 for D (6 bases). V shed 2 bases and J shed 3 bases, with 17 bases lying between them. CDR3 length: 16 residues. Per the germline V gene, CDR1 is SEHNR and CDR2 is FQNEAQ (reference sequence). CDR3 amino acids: CASSLPTGSPLYEQYF. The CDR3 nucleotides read TGTGCCAGCAGCTTACCCACAGGGAGTCCACTCTACGAGCAGTACTTC.

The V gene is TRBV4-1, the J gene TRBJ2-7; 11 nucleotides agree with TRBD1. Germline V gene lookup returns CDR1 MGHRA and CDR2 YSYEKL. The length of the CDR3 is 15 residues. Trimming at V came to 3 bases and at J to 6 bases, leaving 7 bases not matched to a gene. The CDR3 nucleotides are TGCGCCAGCAGCCACACCGGACAGGGGGCCTCCGAGCAGTACTTC. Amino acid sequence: CASSHTGQGASEQYF.

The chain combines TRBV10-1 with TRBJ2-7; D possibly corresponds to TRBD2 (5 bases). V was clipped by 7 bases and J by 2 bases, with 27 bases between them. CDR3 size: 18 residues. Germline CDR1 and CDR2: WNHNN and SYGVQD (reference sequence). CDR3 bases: TGCGCCAGCACCCCACCTGGTTTGGCGGGCCCAACTCCCTACGAGCAGTACTTC. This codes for CASTPPGLAGPTPYEQYF.

The CDR3 is CASSSPGTGVDNEQFF. Here the CDR3 DNA reads TGTGCCAGCAGCTCCCCGGGGACAGGGGTTGACAATGAGCAGTTCTTC. The genes are TRBV13 and TRBJ2-1; 10 bases line up with TRBD1. Germline CDR1 PRHDT, CDR2 FYEKMQ (reference sequence). The junction had 8 bases not matched to a gene; V was cut back by 4 bases and J by 5 bases. This CDR3 is 16 amino acids long.

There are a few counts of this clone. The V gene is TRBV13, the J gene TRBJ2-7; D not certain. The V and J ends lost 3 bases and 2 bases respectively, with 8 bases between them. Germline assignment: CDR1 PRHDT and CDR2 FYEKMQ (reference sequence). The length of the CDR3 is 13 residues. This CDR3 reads CASSLRLAYEQYF. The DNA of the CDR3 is TGTGCCAGCAGCTTGCGGCTAGCCTACGAGCAGTACTTC.

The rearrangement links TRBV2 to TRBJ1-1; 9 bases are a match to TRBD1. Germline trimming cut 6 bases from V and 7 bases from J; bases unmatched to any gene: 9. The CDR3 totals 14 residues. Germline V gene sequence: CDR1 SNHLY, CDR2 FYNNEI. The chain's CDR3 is CASSAAQGASEAFF. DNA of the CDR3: TGTGCCAGCAGCGCCGCACAGGGGGCAAGTGAAGCTTTCTTT. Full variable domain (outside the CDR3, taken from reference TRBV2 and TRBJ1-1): EPEVTQTPSHQVTQMGQEVILRCVPISNHLYFYWYRQILGQKVEFLVSFYNNEISEKSEIFDDQFSVERPDGSNFTLKIRSTKLEDSAMYFCASSAAQGASEAFFGQGTRLTVV.

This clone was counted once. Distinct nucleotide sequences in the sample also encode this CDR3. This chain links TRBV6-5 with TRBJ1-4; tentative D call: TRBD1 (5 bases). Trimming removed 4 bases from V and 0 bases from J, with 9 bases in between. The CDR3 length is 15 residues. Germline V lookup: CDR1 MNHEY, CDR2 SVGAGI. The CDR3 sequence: CASSSGQATNEKLFF. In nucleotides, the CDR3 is TGTGCCAGCAGTTCCGGACAAGCAACTAATGAAAAACTGTTTTTT.

Here the CDR3 DNA reads TGCAGCGTTGAGATTGAGTCCTACGAGCAGTACTTC. Translated: CSVEIESYEQYF. V usage is TRBV29-1 and J usage is TRBJ2-7; D call uncertain. V shed 3 bases and J shed 1 base, with 7 bases lying between them. Germline V CDR1 and CDR2: SQVTM, ANQGSEA. The CDR3 runs to 12 residues.

The CDR3 nucleotides read TGTGCCAGCAGCTTCGGACCGGATTCACCCCTCCACTTT. It encodes CASSFGPDSPLHF. This chain uses TRBV5-5 with TRBJ1-6; no reliable D call. V lost 2 bases and J 8 bases, leaving 8 bases between the germline ends. The CDR3 is made up of 13 amino acids. Per the germline V gene, CDR1 is SGHKS and CDR2 is YYEKEE (reference sequence).

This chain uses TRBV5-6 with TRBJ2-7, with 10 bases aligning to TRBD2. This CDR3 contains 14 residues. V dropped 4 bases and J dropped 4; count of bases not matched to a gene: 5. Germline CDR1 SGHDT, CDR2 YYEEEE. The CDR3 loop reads CASSHTSGVYEQYF. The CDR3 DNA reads TGTGCCAGCAGCCACACTAGCGGGGTATACGAGCAGTACTTC.

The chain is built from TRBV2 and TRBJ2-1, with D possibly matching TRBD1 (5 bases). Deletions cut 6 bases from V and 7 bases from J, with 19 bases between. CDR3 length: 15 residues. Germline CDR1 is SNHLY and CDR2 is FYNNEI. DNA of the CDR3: TGTGCCAGCAGGGACCCTATCCTTACAGGAAATGAGCAGTTCTTC. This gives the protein CASRDPILTGNEQFF. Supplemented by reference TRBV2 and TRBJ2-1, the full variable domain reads EPEVTQTPSHQVTQMGQEVILRCVPISNHLYFYWYRQILGQKVEFLVSFYNNEISEKSEIFDDQFSVERPDGSNFTLKIRSTKLEDSAMYFCASRDPILTGNEQFFGPGTRLTVL.

CDR3 in amino acids: CSVLPGTEINYGYTF. CDR3 nucleotides: TGCAGCGTGCTACCCGGGACAGAGATTAACTATGGCTACACCTTC. J is TRBJ1-2 and V is TRBV29-1; 7 bases are shared with TRBD1. The CDR3 totals 15 residues. The germline gives CDR1 SQVTM, CDR2 ANQGSEA. V was clipped by 6 bases and J by 1 base; unmatched bases: 11.

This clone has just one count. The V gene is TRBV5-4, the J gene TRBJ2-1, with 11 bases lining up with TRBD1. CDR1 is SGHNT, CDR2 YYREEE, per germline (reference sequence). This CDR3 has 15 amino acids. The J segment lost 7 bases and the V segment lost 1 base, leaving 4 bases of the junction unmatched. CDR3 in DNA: TGTGCCAGCAGCTTGTGGACAGGGGGCAAGAATGAGCAGTTCTTC. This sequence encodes CASSLWTGGKNEQFF.

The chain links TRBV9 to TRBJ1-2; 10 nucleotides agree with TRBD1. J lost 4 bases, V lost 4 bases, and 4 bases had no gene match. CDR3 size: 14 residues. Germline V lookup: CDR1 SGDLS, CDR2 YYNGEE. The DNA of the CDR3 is TGTGCCAGCAGCTCCTGGACAGGGGGCTATGGCTACACCTTC. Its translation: CASSSWTGGYGYTF.

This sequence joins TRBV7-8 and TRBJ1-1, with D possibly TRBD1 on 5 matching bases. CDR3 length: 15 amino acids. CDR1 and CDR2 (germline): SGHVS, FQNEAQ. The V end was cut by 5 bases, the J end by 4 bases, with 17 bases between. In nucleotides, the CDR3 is TGTGCCAGCAGCCCATTGGCAGGGCAGGGCACTGAAGCTTTCTTT. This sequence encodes CASSPLAGQGTEAFF.

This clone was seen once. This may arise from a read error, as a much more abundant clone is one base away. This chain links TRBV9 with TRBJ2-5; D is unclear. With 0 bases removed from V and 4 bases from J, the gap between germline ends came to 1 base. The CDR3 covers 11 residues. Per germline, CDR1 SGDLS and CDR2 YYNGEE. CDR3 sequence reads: CASSVAETQYF. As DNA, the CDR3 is TGTGCCAGCAGCGTAGCAGAGACCCAGTACTTC.

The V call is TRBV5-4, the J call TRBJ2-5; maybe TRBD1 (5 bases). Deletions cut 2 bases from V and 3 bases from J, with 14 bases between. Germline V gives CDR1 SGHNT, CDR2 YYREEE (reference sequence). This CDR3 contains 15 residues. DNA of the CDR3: TGTGCCAGCAGCTTTTGGTTAGGGGCAAAAGAGACCCAGTACTTC. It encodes CASSFWLGAKETQYF. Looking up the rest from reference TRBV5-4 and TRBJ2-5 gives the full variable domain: ETGVTQSPTHLIKTRGQQVTLRCSSQSGHNTVSWYQQALGQGPQFIFQYYREEENGRGNFPPRFSGLQFPNYSSELNVNALELDDSALYLCASSFWLGAKETQYFGPGTRLLVL.

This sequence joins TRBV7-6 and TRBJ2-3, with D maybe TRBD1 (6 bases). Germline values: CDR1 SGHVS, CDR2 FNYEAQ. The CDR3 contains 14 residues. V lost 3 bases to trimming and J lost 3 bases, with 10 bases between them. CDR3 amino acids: CASSFAGVTDTQYF. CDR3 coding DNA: TGTGCCAGCAGCTTCGCAGGGGTGACAGATACGCAGTATTTT.